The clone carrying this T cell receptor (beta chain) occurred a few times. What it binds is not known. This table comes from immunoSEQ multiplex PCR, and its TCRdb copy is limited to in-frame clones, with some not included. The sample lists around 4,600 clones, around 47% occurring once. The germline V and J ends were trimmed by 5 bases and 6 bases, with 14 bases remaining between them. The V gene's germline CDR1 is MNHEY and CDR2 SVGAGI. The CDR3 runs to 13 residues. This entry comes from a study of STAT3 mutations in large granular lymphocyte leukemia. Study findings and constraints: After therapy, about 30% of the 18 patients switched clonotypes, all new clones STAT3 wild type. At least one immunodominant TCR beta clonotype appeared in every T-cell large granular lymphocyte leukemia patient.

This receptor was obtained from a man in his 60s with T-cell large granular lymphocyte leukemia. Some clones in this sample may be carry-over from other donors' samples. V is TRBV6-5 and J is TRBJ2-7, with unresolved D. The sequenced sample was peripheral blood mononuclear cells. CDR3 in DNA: TGTGCCAGCAGTAAAGGATGGAGCGCCGAGCAGTACTTC. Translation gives CASSKGWSAEQYF.